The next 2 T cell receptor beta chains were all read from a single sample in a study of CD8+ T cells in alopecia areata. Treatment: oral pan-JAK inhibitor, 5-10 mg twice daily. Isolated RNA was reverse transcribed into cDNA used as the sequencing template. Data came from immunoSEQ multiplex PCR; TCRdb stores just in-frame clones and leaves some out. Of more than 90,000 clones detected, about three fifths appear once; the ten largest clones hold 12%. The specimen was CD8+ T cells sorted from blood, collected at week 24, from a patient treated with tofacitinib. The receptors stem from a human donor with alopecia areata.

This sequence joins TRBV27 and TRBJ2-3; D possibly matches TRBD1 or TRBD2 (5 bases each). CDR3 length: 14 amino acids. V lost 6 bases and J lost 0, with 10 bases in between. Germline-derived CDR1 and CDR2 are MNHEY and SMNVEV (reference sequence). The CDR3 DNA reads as TGTGCCAGCAGCACTCGGGACAGCACAGATACGCAGTATTTT. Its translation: CASSTRDSTDTQYF.

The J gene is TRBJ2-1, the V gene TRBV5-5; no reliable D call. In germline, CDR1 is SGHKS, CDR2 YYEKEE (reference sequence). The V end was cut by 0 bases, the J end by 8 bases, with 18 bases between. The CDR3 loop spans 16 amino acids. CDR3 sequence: CASSLARLPPLDEQFF. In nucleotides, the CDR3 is TGTGCCAGCAGCTTGGCCCGACTGCCCCCCCTCGATGAGCAGTTCTTC.